This T cell receptor (beta chain) emerged from a study of blood T cell repertoires in COVID-19. Study background: Italy, Spain and the United States were the sources of the convalescent and acute COVID-19 samples.

It was during active infection that Seattle patients were enrolled and then longitudinally followed. CDR3 length: 14 amino acids. V was trimmed by 4 bases and J by 0 bases, leaving 7 bases between them. Germline V gene lookup returns CDR1 KGHDR and CDR2 SFDVKD. TCRdb keeps only in-frame clones here, not all; method: immunoSEQ multiplex PCR. In the table there are more than 300,000 clones, about 89% of which are singletons. Sequenced sample: peripheral blood. The receptor's source is a woman aged 45-60 years with COVID-19, enrolled during active disease. The chain uses TRBV24-1 and TRBJ2-3, with D unresolved. Written as DNA, the CDR3 is TGTGCCACCAGTGACACGACTAGCACAGATACGCAGTATTTT. Protein product: CATSDTTSTDTQYF.